The clone carrying this T cell receptor beta chain appeared many times. The antigen remains undetermined. Germline CDR1 reads SQVTM; CDR2 reads ANQGSEA. V dropped 4 bases and J dropped 6 bases, with 9 bases sitting between them. The CDR3 loop spans 11 amino acids. This entry comes from a study of molecular identifiers for immune sequencing clone quantification. Whole-study findings and limits: Over 97% of CMV-specific effector molecules, but under 1% of naive ones, were in clones above 20 copies.

From roughly 20,000 to 1,000,000 sorted cells, naive CD8 libraries were generated with 10%, 30% or 50% RNA. Listed TCR primers and previously described methods were used for bulk TCR libraries. MiXCR, applied by TCRdb to the PCR reads, yields one record per CDR3 protein. The top ten clones hold roughly 0.83% of a sample with over 600,000 distinct CDR3 sequences, about 20% of them seen once. V gene TRBV29-1 combines with J gene TRBJ1-2, with no clear D. Sequencing was done on a sample of naive CD8+ T cells from blood, with Jurkat cell RNA spiked in. Subset in this sample: FACS-sorted CD8+CD4-CCR7+CD45RA+ naive T cells. This sequence originates from a human donor in good health. Some libraries in this study had Jurkat cell RNA spiked in. The CDR3 DNA sequence: TGCAGCGTTGCCCGAACAGATGGCTACACCTTC. Amino acids: CSVARTDGYTF. The whole variable domain, filled in from reference TRBV29-1 and TRBJ1-2, reads SAVISQKPSRDICQRGTSLTIQCQVDSQVTMMFWYRQQPGQSLTLIATANQGSEATYESGFVIDKFPISRPNLTFSTLTVSNMSPEDSSIYLCSVARTDGYTFGSGTRLTVV.